One and the same sample provided the 14 T cell receptor beta chains below, sequenced in a study of CD8 T cells in Susac syndrome. With random hexamers, roughly 0.5 to 1 ug RNA was reverse transcribed. TCRdb re-analysed the immunoSEQ multiplex PCR reads in MiXCR, keeping a single row per CDR3 protein. The data show around 170,000 distinct CDR3 sequences, more than 90% seen once. The sequencing sample was made of CD4+ T cells from PBMCs. These receptors were taken from a human donor with Susac syndrome.

V gene TRBV9 combines with J gene TRBJ2-1; D ambiguous. The CDR3 sequence is 11 residues long. CDR1 SGDLS and CDR2 YYNGEE come from the germline V gene. V was shortened by 3 bases and J by 5 bases, with 3 bases between the two germline ends. The chain's CDR3 is CASSGDNEQFF. The CDR3 DNA sequence: TGTGCCAGCAGCGGGGACAATGAGCAGTTCTTC.

The CDR3 DNA sequence: TGCAGCGTTGAAACGGGGAGCCCCTACGAGCAGTACTTC. This encodes CSVETGSPYEQYF. The V call is TRBV29-1, the J call TRBJ2-7, with D possibly TRBD2 on 5 matching bases. The CDR3 is 13 amino acids. V was trimmed by 2 bases and J by 2 bases, leaving 10 bases between them. In germline, CDR1 is SQVTM, CDR2 ANQGSEA.

The rearrangement joins TRBV24-1 to TRBJ2-5; D unresolved. Trimming removed 4 bases at V and 5 bases at J, with 10 bases between. CDR3 size: 13 residues. The germline gives CDR1 KGHDR, CDR2 SFDVKD. CDR3 loop: CATSDPIWETQYF. CDR3 in DNA: TGTGCCACCAGTGACCCGATATGGGAGACCCAGTACTTC.

J is TRBJ1-5 and V is TRBV28; D unresolved. The CDR3 consists of 16 residues. Germline CDR1 and CDR2: MDHEN and SYDVKM. Trimming removed 1 base from V and 2 bases from J, with 12 bases in between. This CDR3 is CASSLFGGSGNQPQHF. The CDR3, as DNA: TGTGCCAGCAGTTTATTCGGTGGGTCTGGCAATCAGCCCCAGCATTTT.

This clonotype was seen once. The J gene is TRBJ2-7, the V gene TRBV2; no firm D call. Germline V gene lookup returns CDR1 SNHLY and CDR2 FYNNEI. The CDR3 loop spans 13 amino acids. V was cut by 3 bases and J by 7 bases, with 13 bases left in between. CDR3 in amino acids: CASSDRRAGEQYF. The CDR3 region has the DNA TGTGCCAGCAGTGATCGCCGGGCCGGGGAGCAGTACTTC. The full variable domain, completed using reference TRBV2 and TRBJ2-7, is EPEVTQTPSHQVTQMGQEVILRCVPISNHLYFYWYRQILGQKVEFLVSFYNNEISEKSEIFDDQFSVERPDGSNFTLKIRSTKLEDSAMYFCASSDRRAGEQYFGPGTRLTVT.

The V gene is TRBV4-1, the J gene TRBJ2-5; D ambiguous. V gave up 3 bases and J gave up 6 bases, with 14 bases separating them. CDR1 and CDR2 (germline): MGHRA, YSYEKL. The CDR3 contains 14 residues. CDR3 protein: CASSQTWVEKTQYF. CDR3 in DNA: TGCGCCAGCAGCCAGACGTGGGTGGAAAAGACCCAGTACTTC.

The rearrangement uses TRBV12-3 or TRBV12-4 and TRBJ2-1; 13 nucleotides line up with TRBD2. Trimming removed 6 bases from V and 9 bases from J; junction bases left unmatched: 8. The CDR3 has 15 amino acids. The CDR3 region is CASRKTSGGPSEQFF. Here the CDR3 DNA reads TGTGCCAGCAGAAAGACTAGCGGGGGGCCCAGTGAGCAGTTCTTC.

V usage is TRBV5-1 and J usage is TRBJ1-6; the match to TRBD1 covers 10 bases. J gave up 10 bases and V 7 bases, and 2 bases lay outside the gene matches. Germline loops: CDR1 SGHRS, CDR2 YFSETQ. CDR3 length equals 12 residues. CDR3 nucleotide sequence: TGCGCCAGCGGGACAGGGGTATCACCCCTCCACTTT. It encodes CASGTGVSPLHF.

The chain carries TRBV10-3 and TRBJ1-1; D gene uncertain. The germline gives CDR1 ENHRY, CDR2 SYGVKD. The CDR3 consists of 13 residues. Deletions cut 6 bases from V and 4 bases from J, with 12 bases between. The CDR3 sequence is CAISAAPSTEAFF. The DNA for the CDR3 is TGTGCCATCAGCGCAGCCCCGAGCACTGAAGCTTTCTTT.

The J gene is TRBJ2-1, the V gene TRBV25-1; D is perhaps TRBD1 or TRBD2 (7 bases each). CDR1 is MGHDK, CDR2 SYGVNS, per germline. V gave up 3 bases and J gave up 10 bases, with 16 bases separating them. The CDR3 is 14 residues long. The CDR3 here is CASSEWGRGGEQFF. In DNA form, the CDR3 reads TGTGCCAGCAGTGAGTGGGGCAGGGGGGGGGAGCAGTTCTTC. Combining the CDR3 with reference TRBV25-1 and TRBJ2-1 gives the whole variable domain EADIYQTPRYLVIGTGKKITLECSQTMGHDKMYWYQQDPGMELHLIHYSYGVNSTEKGDLSSESTVSRIRTEHFPLTLESARPSHTSQYLCASSEWGRGGEQFFGPGTRLTVL.

For the CDR3, the DNA is TGCAGCGTTGTGAGTTTTGCACGCGGGTACAATGAGCAGTTCTTC. Translated: CSVVSFARGYNEQFF. The rearrangement links TRBV29-1 to TRBJ2-1; tentatively, D is TRBD2 (5 bases). The CDR3 length is 15 residues. In germline, CDR1 is SQVTM, CDR2 ANQGSEA. Deletions cut 4 bases from V and 4 bases from J, with 17 bases between.

The chain combines TRBV9 with TRBJ1-1, with D uncertain. CDR3 length: 13 residues. The germline V gene has CDR1 SGDLS and CDR2 YYNGEE. Trimming took 0 bases from V and 2 from J, leaving 5 bases between them. The CDR3 DNA is TGTGCCAGCAGCGTAGTCAGAAACACTGAAGCTTTCTTT. Translation gives CASSVVRNTEAFF. Drawing the rest from reference TRBV9 and TRBJ1-1, the complete variable domain is DSGVTQTPKHLITATGQRVTLRCSPRSGDLSVYWYQQSLDQGLQFLIQYYNGEERAKGNILERFSAQQFPDLHSELNLSSLELGDSALYFCASSVVRNTEAFFGQGTRLTVV.

The chain combines TRBV11-2 with TRBJ2-7; unclear D gene. The CDR3 totals 15 residues. Germline CDR1 is SGHAT and CDR2 is FQNNGV. The V end lost 4 bases, the J end lost 2 bases, and 15 bases lay between the germline ends. The CDR3 is CASSSISLFTYEQYF. The CDR3 DNA reads as TGTGCCAGCAGCTCGATTAGCCTTTTTACCTACGAGCAGTACTTC.

V usage is TRBV24-1 and J usage is TRBJ1-5; TRBD1 agrees at 7 bases. V lost 4 bases, J lost 1 base, and 6 bases stayed unmatched. In germline, CDR1 is KGHDR, CDR2 SFDVKD. This CDR3 is built from 16 residues. CDR3 bases: TGTGCCACCAGTGACCGACAGGGCTTGAGCAATCAGCCCCAGCATTTT. Encoded protein: CATSDRQGLSNQPQHF.